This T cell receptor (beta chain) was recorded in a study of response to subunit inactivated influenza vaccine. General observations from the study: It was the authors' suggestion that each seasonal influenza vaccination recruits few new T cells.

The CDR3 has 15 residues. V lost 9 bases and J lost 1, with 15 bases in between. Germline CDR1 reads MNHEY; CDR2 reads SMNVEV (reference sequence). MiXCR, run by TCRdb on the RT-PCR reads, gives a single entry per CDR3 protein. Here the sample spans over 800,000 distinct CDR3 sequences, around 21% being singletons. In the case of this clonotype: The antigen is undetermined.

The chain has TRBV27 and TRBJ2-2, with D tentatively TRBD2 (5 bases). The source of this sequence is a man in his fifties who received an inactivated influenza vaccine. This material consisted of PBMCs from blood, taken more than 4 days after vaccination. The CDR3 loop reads CASRMGALNTGELFF. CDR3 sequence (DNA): TGTGCCAGTAGGATGGGAGCCTTGAACACCGGGGAGCTGTTTTTT.